This T cell receptor beta chain stems from a study of STAT5B mutations in CD4+ large granular lymphocyte leukemia (dated by TCRdb to between 2021 and 2024). Notes on the research overall: When cryopreserved patient cells were available, CD8+ cells were first depleted, and selection with anti-CD4 microbeads was then performed. The TCRbeta repertoires of CD4+ T-cell large granular lymphocyte leukemia patients were compared with the TCRbeta repertoires of healthy blood donors. The purity of purified fractions was confirmed by flow cytometry on FACSCanto II or FACSVerse to exceed 95% among lymphocytes.

The CDR3, cysteine through phenylalanine, is 14 amino acids long. Only the CDR3 region is kept as DNA, spanning 42 bases read in frame from base 1. For CDR1 and CDR2, the germline V gene lists SQVTM and ANQGSEA. After removal of 5 bases from V and 4 bases from J, the junction retains 8 bases not matched to a gene. Paper-wide results and their limitations: The data were not HLA-matched, and the relatively small sample size could explain the higher clonality seen in CD4+ compared with CD8+ T-LGLL. Patient cell sources varied, and just 5 to 7 CD4-sorted patient samples were included in the clonality comparison against healthy controls. Compared with healthy CD4+ repertoires, CD4-sorted patient repertoires appeared more clonal, and this difference remained even after the putative leukemic clones were removed. Main leukemic clonotypes were private to each patient, although roughly 23% appeared at low frequency in other patients' non-leukemic repertoires. Enrichment of TRBV06-family usage was observed among the top patient clones (8/27) relative to healthy controls (2/35).

Hematology units in Padova (Italy), Helsinki (Finland) and Shinshu (Japan) recruited the CD4+ T-LGLL patients. Depending on sample availability, patient samples were obtained as bead-purified CD4+, CD4+CD8+, CD57+ or CD56+ fractions, or as unselected PBMC. Deep amplicon sequencing of the same DNA produced somatic STAT5B mutation profiles, and these profiles were combined with the patient TCRbeta data. All TCR-sequenced material derived from peripheral blood: patient blood samples and healthy donor buffy coats. Peripheral blood mononuclear cells were isolated by Ficoll-Hypaque gradient centrifugation. The Gentra Puregene Cell and Tissue kit was used to extract genomic DNA, and a Qubit 2.0 fluorometer was used to measure the amount of genomic DNA. The immunoSEQ assay at survey resolution was used to sequence TCRbeta rearrangements from genomic DNA. The original pipeline was this. Any clonotype making up more than 5% of the repertoire was considered a putative leukemic clone, which gave around 62 such clones in roughly 30 patients. A lowest detectable productive clonotype frequency of 2.59 x 10-5 was observed in the TCR sequencing data. Only productive TCRbeta rearrangements, defined as complete and in-frame sequences, were included in the analyses. The clonality of each sample was calculated as Simpson clonality in the immunoSEQ Analyzer version 3.0. Based on frequency, clones were grouped as very rare, small, medium, large (1-20%) or hyperexpanded (>20%). OLGA 1.2.3 estimated generation probabilities, VDJtools produced V-gene circos plots, VDJdb was queried for specificities, and GLIPH identified CDR3 motifs. TCRdb holds this immuneACCESS table with in-frame rearrangements only. Some clones are missing; in checked studies, unresolved V genes explain under half, and the rest has no known cause. V and J calls and clone size come straight from that table; D and trimming were deduced from the DNA. Recorded for this sample are around 5,000 clones; around 77% of them occurred a single time. Clones ranked in the top ten supply roughly 60% of the sample.

The table lists this clone with a few counts. What antigen it recognizes has not been identified. No quality values exist for individual bases; no much larger clone is one base distant. The V and J genes are TRBV29-1 and TRBJ1-1, and TRBD1 matches 9 of the central bases. This TCR was recovered from a man older than 75 with CD4+ T-cell large granular lymphocyte leukemia. The sequencing sample was made of PBMCs. The DNA sequence follows: TGCAGCGTTTGGGGGACAGGGCTGAGCACTGAAGCTTTCTTT. Translated, it reads CSVWGTGLSTEAFF.